The 15 T cell receptor beta chains below all came from one sample that was sequenced in a study of blood T cell repertoires in COVID-19. Clones were read by immunoSEQ multiplex PCR, and TCRdb kept only the in-frame ones, dropping some. The sample records fewer than 55,000 clones, 81% being singletons. The sample comprised peripheral blood. The source of these receptors is a woman aged 80 or over with COVID-19, enrolled during active disease.

This rearrangement joins TRBV28 to TRBJ2-7, with 14 positions matching TRBD2. Germline trimming cut 1 base from V and 4 bases from J; bases unmatched to any gene: 12. Per germline, CDR1 MDHEN and CDR2 SYDVKM. The CDR3 length is 19 residues. The CDR3 region is CASSLLTSGRAREFYEQYF. The CDR3 DNA follows: TGTGCCAGCAGTTTATTGACTAGCGGGAGGGCCAGGGAATTTTACGAGCAGTACTTC. The full variable domain, completed using reference TRBV28 and TRBJ2-7, is DVKVTQSSRYLVKRTGEKVFLECVQDMDHENMFWYRQDPGLGLRLIYFSYDVKMKEKGDIPEGYSVSREKKERFSLILESASTNQTSMYLCASSLLTSGRAREFYEQYFGPGTRLTVT.

The V call is TRBV30, the J call TRBJ2-3; 11 positions match TRBD2. The germline gives CDR1 GTSNPN, CDR2 SVGIG (reference sequence). V trimming: 2 bases; J trimming: 0 bases; junction bases outside the gene matches: 10. The CDR3 totals 18 residues. Written as DNA, the CDR3 is TGTGCCTGGAGTCTACTTGGGACTAGCGGAACTAGCACAGATACGCAGTATTTT. This translates into CAWSLLGTSGTSTDTQYF.

V usage is TRBV18 and J usage is TRBJ1-3; D possibly corresponds to TRBD1 (5 bases). Germline loops: CDR1 KGHSH, CDR2 LQKENI. The CDR3 extends over 12 amino acids. Trimming left V 1 base short and J 7 bases short, with 5 bases between. The CDR3 loop is CASSPQGNTIYF. The DNA of the CDR3 is TGTGCCAGCTCACCACAGGGGAACACCATATATTTT.

The chain carries TRBV7-2 and TRBJ2-4; 13 bases line up with TRBD2. V shed 1 base, J shed 4 bases, and the junction held 4 bases outside the gene matches. The CDR3 is 17 residues long. From germline, CDR1 is SGHTA and CDR2 FQGNSA. DNA for the CDR3: TGTGCCAGCAGCTTAGGGACTAGCGGGAGTGCTAAAAACATTCAGTACTTC. Its protein is CASSLGTSGSAKNIQYF.

The J gene is TRBJ2-1, the V gene TRBV27; D gene uncertain. Per the germline V gene, CDR1 is MNHEY and CDR2 is SMNVEV (reference sequence). The CDR3 contains 14 residues. The germline V and J ends were trimmed by 4 bases and 6 bases, with 13 bases remaining between them. The CDR3 loop is CASSSPLYGNEQFF. In DNA, the CDR3 is TGTGCCAGCAGTTCCCCCCTGTACGGCAATGAGCAGTTCTTC.

The chain is built from TRBV3-1 (or the pseudogene TRBV3-2) and TRBJ1-1; D gene ambiguous. Trimming left V 1 base short and J 1 base short, with 22 bases between. The CDR3 is made up of 19 amino acids. Germline V lookup: CDR1 LGHDT, CDR2 YNNKEL (reference sequence). CDR3 protein: CASSQVSWSGRGWNTEAFF. CDR3 in DNA: TGTGCCAGCAGCCAAGTCAGTTGGTCGGGTCGTGGGTGGAACACTGAAGCTTTCTTT.

The table lists this clone with a few counts. The chain employs TRBV19 and TRBJ2-1; D uncertain. This CDR3 region has 15 residues. Trimming took off 1 base at V and 5 bases at J, with 12 bases between the two ends. Germline CDR1 and CDR2: LNHDA and SQIVND (reference sequence). Written as DNA, the CDR3 is TGTGCCAGTAGTATAGCGCGTTACCAAGACAATGAGCAGTTCTTC. This codes for CASSIARYQDNEQFF.

This chain uses TRBV19 with TRBJ2-5, with 11 positions matching TRBD2. The J segment lost 6 bases and the V segment lost 3 bases, leaving 9 bases of the junction unmatched. Germline CDR1 reads LNHDA; CDR2 reads SQIVND (reference sequence). CDR3 length: 16 residues. The CDR3 coding sequence is TGTGCCAGTAGTATGAGTACTAGCGGGGGATTAAAGACCCAGTACTTC. Protein: CASSMSTSGGLKTQYF.

This chain uses TRBV28 with TRBJ2-7; TRBD2 aligns across 14 bases. V shed 8 bases, J shed 4 bases, and the junction held 1 base outside the gene matches. Looked up from germline, CDR1 is MDHEN and CDR2 is SYDVKM. The CDR3 length is 13 residues. For the CDR3, the DNA is TGTGCCAGCGGGACTAGCGGGAGTTACGAGCAGTACTTC. Protein sequence: CASGTSGSYEQYF.

V gene TRBV12-3 or TRBV12-4 combines with J gene TRBJ1-2, with a tentative D call TRBD1 (6 bases). CDR3 length equals 13 residues. The V end lost 3 bases, the J end lost 8 bases, and 13 bases lay between the germline ends. The CDR3: CASSFLGQIGYTF. CDR3 DNA: TGTGCCAGCAGTTTTCTCGGACAGATAGGCTACACCTTC.

The chain is built from TRBV3-1 (or the pseudogene TRBV3-2) and TRBJ1-6, with TRBD1 as a possible D gene (6 bases). V was pared by 4 bases and J by 8 bases, with 15 bases between. Germline V gene lookup returns CDR1 LGHDT and CDR2 YNNKEL (reference sequence). The CDR3 loop spans 15 amino acids. The CDR3 region is CASSPTRGGYSPLHF. The CDR3 nucleotides read TGTGCCAGCAGCCCGACCAGGGGAGGGTATTCACCCCTCCACTTT.

V is TRBV9 and J is TRBJ1-3, with D hard to call. V lost 3 bases and J 0 bases, leaving 10 bases between the germline ends. Germline V gene sequence: CDR1 SGDLS, CDR2 YYNGEE. The CDR3 is made up of 15 amino acids. The CDR3 bases are TGTGCCAGCAGCGCCATGCGGGCCTCTGGAAACACCATATATTTT. Protein product: CASSAMRASGNTIYF.

The V gene is TRBV4-1, the J gene TRBJ2-1; TRBD2 aligns across 11 bases. Germline values: CDR1 MGHRA, CDR2 YSYEKL. J gave up 2 bases and V 2 bases, and 5 bases lay outside the gene matches. The CDR3 runs 17 residues. As DNA, the CDR3 is TGCGCCAGCAGCCAAACCACTAGCGGGGGCGCCTACAATGAGCAGTTCTTC. It translates to CASSQTTSGGAYNEQFF.

This chain joins TRBV7-6 and TRBJ2-2, with TRBD1 identical over 11 bases. The V and J ends lost 5 bases and 4 bases, in that order; junction bases with no gene match: 9. Germline V gives CDR1 SGHVS, CDR2 FNYEAQ. This CDR3 spans 17 amino acids. The CDR3 protein is CASSPRTGGAITGELFF. The DNA of the CDR3 is TGTGCCAGCAGCCCCAGGACAGGGGGCGCAATCACCGGGGAGCTGTTTTTT. Together with reference TRBV7-6 and TRBJ2-2, the CDR3 gives the full variable domain: GAGVSQSPRYKVTKRGQDVALRCDPISGHVSLYWYRQALGQGPEFLTYFNYEAQQDKSGLPNDRFSAERPEGSISTLTIQRTEQRDSAMYRCASSPRTGGAITGELFFGEGSRLTVL.

This clone appeared many times. V usage is TRBV2 and J usage is TRBJ1-2, with D tentatively TRBD1 (5 bases). CDR3 length: 14 residues. The V gene's germline CDR1 is SNHLY and CDR2 FYNNEI. V lost 6 bases and J 4 bases, leaving 15 bases between the germline ends. As DNA, the CDR3 is TGTGCCAGCAGAGAATCTCCGGGACTCTATGGCTACACCTTC. The encoded protein is CASRESPGLYGYTF.